The source of this T cell receptor (beta chain) is a study of CD8+CD57+ T cells in acquired aplastic anemia. Genomic DNA served as template for TCR beta VDJ and CDR3 profiling. TCRdb ran MiXCR on the reads and lists one entry per CDR3 protein. The sample holds roughly 200,000 distinct CDR3 sequences, 65% seen once. In germline, CDR1 is WSHSY, CDR2 SAAADI. Between the trimmed V and J ends, which lost 11 bases and 6 bases, there was a span of 22 bases. The CDR3 runs to 14 residues. Selection for sequencing was limited to patients who had shown CD8+CD57+ cell expansion by flow cytometry. Acquired aplastic anemia of severe grade affected all patients. Patients were therapy-naive when their blood was sampled.

The chain employs TRBV10-2 and TRBJ1-1; a weak D match, TRBD1 (5 bases). Material for sequencing was sorted CD4+, CD8+, or CD8+CD57+ T cells (not recorded which) from PBMCs. The TCR sequence derives from a human donor with aplastic anemia. The CDR3 reads CAAQAAGKGSEAFF. CDR3 sequence (DNA): TGCGCCGCCCAGGCGGCGGGGAAGGGGTCTGAAGCTTTCTTT.